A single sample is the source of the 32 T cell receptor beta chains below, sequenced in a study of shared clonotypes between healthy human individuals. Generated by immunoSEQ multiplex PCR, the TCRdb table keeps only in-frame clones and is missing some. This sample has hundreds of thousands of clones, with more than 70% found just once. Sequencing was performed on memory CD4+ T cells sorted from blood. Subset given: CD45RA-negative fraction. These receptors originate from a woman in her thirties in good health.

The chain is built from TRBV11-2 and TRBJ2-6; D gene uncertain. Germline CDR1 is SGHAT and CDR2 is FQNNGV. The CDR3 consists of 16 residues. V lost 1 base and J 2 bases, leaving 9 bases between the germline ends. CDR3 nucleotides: TGTGCCAGCAGCTTAGGTTTGAGAACTGGGGCCAACGTCCTGACTTTC. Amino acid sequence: CASSLGLRTGANVLTF.

CDR3 bases: TGTGCCACCAGCGGGGGACAGGGGTATGGTACAGATACGCAGTATTTT. Its protein product is CATSGGQGYGTDTQYF. This chain connects TRBV15 to TRBJ2-3; 10 bases fit TRBD1. CDR1 and CDR2 from the germline V gene are LNHNV and YYDKDF (reference sequence). V shed 5 bases, J shed 3 bases, and the junction held 8 bases outside the gene matches. There are 16 residues in the CDR3.

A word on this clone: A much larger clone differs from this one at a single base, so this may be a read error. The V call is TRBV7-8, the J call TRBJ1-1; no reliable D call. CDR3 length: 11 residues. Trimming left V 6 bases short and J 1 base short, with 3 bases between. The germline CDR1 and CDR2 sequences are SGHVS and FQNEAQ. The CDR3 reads CASSQNTEAFF. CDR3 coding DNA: TGTGCCAGCAGTCAGAACACTGAAGCTTTCTTT.

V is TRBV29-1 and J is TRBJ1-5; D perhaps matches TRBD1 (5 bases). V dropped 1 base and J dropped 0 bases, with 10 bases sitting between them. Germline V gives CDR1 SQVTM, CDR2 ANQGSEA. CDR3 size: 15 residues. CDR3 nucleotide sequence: TGCAGCGTTGAAGTGGGGGGGAATAGCAATCAGCCCCAGCATTTT. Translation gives CSVEVGGNSNQPQHF.

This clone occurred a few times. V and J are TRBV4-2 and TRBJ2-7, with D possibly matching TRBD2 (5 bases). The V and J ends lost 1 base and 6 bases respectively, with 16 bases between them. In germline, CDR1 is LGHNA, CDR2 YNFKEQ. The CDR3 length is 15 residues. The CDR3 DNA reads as TGTGCCAGCAGCCAAGCGGGAACTACCATGCTCGAGCAGTACTTC. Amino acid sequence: CASSQAGTTMLEQYF.

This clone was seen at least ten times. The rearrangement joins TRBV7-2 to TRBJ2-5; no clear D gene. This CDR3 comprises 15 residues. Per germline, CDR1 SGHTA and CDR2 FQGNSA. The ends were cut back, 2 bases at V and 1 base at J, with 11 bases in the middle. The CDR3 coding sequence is TGTGCCAGCAGCTTAAGACCGGGCCCCCAAGAGACCCAGTACTTC. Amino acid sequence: CASSLRPGPQETQYF.

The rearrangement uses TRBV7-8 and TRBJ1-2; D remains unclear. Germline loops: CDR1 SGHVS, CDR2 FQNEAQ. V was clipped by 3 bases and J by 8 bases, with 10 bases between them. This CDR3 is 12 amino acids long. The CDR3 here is CASSLNWRGYTF. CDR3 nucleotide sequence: TGTGCCAGCAGCTTGAACTGGAGGGGCTACACCTTC.

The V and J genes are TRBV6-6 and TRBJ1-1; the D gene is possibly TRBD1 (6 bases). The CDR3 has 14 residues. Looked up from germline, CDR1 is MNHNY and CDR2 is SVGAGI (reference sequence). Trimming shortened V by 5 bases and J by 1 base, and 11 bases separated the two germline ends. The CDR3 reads CASSRQDPNTEAFF. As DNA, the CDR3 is TGTGCCAGCAGTAGACAGGACCCGAACACTGAAGCTTTCTTT.

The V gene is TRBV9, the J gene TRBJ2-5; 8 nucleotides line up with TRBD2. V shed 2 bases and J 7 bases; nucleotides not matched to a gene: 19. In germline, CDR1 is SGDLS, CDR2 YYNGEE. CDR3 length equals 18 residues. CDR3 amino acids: CASSVRLWREAGYGTQYF. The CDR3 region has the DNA TGTGCCAGCAGCGTTCGTTTGTGGCGGGAGGCTGGGTATGGGACCCAGTACTTC.

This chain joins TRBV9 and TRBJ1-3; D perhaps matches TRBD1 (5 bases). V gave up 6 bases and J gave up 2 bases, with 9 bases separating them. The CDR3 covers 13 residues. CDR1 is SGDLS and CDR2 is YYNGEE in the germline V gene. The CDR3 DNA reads TGTGCCAGCACTGGGACGCCTGGAAACACCATATATTTT. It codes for CASTGTPGNTIYF.

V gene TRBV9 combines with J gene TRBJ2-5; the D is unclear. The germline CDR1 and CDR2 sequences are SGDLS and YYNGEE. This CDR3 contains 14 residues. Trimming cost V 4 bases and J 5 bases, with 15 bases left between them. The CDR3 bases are TGTGCCAGCAGCCCAGAGACCACACGGGAGACCCAGTACTTC. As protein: CASSPETTRETQYF.

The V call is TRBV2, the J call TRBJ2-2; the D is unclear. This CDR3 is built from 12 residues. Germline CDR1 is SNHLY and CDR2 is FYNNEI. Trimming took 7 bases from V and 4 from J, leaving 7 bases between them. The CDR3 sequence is CASILTTGELFF. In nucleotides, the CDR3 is TGTGCCAGCATTTTGACCACCGGGGAGCTGTTTTTT.

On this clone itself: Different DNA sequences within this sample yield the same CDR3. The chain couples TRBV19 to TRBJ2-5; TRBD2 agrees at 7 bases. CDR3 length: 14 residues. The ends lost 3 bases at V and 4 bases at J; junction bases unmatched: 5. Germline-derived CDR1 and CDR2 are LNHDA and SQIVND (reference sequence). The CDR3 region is CASSMGGSGETQYF. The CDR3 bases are TGTGCCAGTAGTATGGGCGGGAGCGGAGAGACCCAGTACTTC.

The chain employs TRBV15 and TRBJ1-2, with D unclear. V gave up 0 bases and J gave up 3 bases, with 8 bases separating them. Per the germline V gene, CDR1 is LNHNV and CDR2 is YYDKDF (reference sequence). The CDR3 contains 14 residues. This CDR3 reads CATSRDSTDYGYTF. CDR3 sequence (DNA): TGTGCCACCAGCAGAGACTCGACCGACTATGGCTACACCTTC.

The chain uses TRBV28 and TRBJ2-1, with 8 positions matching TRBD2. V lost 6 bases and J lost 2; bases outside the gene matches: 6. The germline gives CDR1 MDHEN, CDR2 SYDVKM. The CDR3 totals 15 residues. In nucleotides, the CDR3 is TGTGCCAGCAGGCAACCTAGCGGGCCCTACAATGAGCAGTTCTTC. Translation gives CASRQPSGPYNEQFF.

The CDR3 region is CASSSWGVAGGPHTGELFF. In nucleotides, the CDR3 is TGTGCCAGCAGCTCTTGGGGGGTAGCGGGAGGGCCCCACACCGGGGAGCTGTTTTTT. The chain uses TRBV28 and TRBJ2-2; 11 positions agree with TRBD2. V lost 6 bases and J lost 3; bases outside the gene matches: 15. The length of the CDR3 is 19 residues. Germline V gene lookup returns CDR1 MDHEN and CDR2 SYDVKM.

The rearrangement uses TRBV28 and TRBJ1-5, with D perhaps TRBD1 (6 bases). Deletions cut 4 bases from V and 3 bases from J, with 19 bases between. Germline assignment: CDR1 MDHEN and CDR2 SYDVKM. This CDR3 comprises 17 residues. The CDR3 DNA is TGTGCCAGCAGTTCCTCCCTCTTAGGACAGTCCAATCAGCCCCAGCATTTT. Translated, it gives CASSSSLLGQSNQPQHF.

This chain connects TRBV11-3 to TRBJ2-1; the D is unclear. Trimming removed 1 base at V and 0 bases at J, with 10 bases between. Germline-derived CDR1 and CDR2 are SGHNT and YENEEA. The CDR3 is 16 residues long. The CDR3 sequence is CASSLAGPNSYNEQFF. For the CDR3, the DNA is TGTGCCAGCAGCTTAGCCGGCCCCAACTCCTACAATGAGCAGTTCTTC.

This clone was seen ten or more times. CDR3 sequence reads: CASSPWGSYPSGDQYF. The CDR3 region has the DNA TGTGCCAGTAGCCCCTGGGGGAGTTACCCTAGCGGGGACCAGTACTTC. The genes are TRBV19 and TRBJ2-5; 9 bases match TRBD2. CDR1 and CDR2 (germline): LNHDA, SQIVND (reference sequence). V was pared by 6 bases and J by 10 bases, with 18 bases of the junction left unmatched. This CDR3 comprises 16 residues.

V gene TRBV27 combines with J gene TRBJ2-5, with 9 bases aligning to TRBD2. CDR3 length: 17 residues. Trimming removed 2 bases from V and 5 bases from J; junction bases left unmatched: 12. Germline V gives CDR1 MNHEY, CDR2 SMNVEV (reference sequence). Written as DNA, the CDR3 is TGTGCCAGCAGTTTAGGTGTGGCTAGCGGGGAGAGGGAGACCCAGTACTTC. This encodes CASSLGVASGERETQYF.

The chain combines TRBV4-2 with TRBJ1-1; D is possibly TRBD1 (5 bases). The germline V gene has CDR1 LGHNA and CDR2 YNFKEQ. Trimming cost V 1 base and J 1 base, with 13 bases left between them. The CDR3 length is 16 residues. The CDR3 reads CASSQAGTTRNTEAFF. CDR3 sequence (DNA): TGTGCCAGCAGCCAAGCGGGGACTACTAGGAACACTGAAGCTTTCTTT.

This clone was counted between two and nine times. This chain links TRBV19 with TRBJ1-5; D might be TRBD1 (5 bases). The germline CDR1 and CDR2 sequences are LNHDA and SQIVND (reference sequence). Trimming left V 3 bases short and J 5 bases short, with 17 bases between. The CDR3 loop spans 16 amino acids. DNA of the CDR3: TGTGCCAGTAGTATCCTTGGGACCCGAGCCGATCAGCCCCAGCATTTT. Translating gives CASSILGTRADQPQHF.

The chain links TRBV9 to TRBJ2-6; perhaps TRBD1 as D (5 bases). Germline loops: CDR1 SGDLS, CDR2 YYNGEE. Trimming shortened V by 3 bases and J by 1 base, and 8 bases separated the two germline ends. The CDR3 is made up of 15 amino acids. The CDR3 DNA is TGTGCCAGCAGCGGCCAGGGATCTGGGGCCAACGTCCTGACTTTC. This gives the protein CASSGQGSGANVLTF.

The CDR3 DNA reads TGTGCCAGTAGTATTGTTGGGGTTACTGAAGCTTTCTTT. This encodes CASSIVGVTEAFF. The chain is built from TRBV19 and TRBJ1-1; no definite D call. V dropped 3 bases and J dropped 5 bases, with 10 bases sitting between them. This CDR3 region has 13 residues. In germline, CDR1 is LNHDA, CDR2 SQIVND (reference sequence).

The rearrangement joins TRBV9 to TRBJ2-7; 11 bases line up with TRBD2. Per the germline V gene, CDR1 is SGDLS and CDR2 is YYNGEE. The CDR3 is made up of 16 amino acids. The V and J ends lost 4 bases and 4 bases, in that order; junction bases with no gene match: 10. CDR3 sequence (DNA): TGTGCCAGCAGCCAAGGCCCCGGGACTAGCGGTTACGAGCAGTACTTC. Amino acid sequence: CASSQGPGTSGYEQYF.

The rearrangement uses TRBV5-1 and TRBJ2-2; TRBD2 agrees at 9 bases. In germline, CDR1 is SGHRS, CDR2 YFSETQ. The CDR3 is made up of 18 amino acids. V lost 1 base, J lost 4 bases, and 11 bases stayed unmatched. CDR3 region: CASSLKARLAGATGELFF. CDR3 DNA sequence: TGCGCCAGCAGCTTGAAGGCGCGATTAGCGGGAGCCACCGGGGAGCTGTTTTTT.

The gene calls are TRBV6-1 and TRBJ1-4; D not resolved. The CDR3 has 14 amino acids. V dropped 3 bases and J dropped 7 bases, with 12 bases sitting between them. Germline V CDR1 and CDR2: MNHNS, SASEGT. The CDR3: CASSDQGAGEKLFF. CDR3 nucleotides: TGTGCCAGCAGTGATCAAGGTGCCGGTGAAAAACTGTTTTTT.

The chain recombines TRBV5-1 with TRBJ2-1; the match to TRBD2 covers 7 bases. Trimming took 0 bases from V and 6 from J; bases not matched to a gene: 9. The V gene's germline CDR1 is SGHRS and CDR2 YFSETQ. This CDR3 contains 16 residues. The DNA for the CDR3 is TGCGCCAGCAGCTTGGGAGCGGGATGGGGAGGCAATGAGCAGTTCTTC. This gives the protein CASSLGAGWGGNEQFF.

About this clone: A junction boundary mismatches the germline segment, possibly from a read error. Here the CDR3 reads CASSLGTLYGYIF. The CDR3 region has the DNA TGTGCCAGCAGCTTAGGGACACTCTACGGCTACATCTTC. The rearrangement joins TRBV7-6 to TRBJ1-2; D possibly corresponds to TRBD1 (5 bases). CDR1 and CDR2 from the germline V gene are SGHVS and FNYEAQ. This CDR3 comprises 13 residues.

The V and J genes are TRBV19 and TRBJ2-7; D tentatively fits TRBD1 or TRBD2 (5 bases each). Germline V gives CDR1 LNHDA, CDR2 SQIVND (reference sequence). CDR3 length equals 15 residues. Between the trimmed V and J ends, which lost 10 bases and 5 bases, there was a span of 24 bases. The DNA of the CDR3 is TGTGCCACCAGCTCGGGGCGAAGGGATTGGAACGAGCAGTACTTC. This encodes CATSSGRRDWNEQYF.

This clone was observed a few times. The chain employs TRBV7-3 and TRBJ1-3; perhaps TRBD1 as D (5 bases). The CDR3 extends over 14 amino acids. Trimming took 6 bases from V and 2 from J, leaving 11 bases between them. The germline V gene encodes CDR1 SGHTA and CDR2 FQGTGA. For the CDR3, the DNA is TGTGCCAGCAGTCTTTCGGGGCCTGGAAACACCATATATTTT. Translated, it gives CASSLSGPGNTIYF.

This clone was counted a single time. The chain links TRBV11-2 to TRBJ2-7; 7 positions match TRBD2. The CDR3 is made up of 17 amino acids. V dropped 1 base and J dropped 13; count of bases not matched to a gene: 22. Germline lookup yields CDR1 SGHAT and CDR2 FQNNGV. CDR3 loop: CASSLGRTSSGRSRVYF. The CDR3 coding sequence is TGTGCCAGCAGCTTAGGACGTACCTCTAGCGGACGATCTCGGGTATACTTC.